The 15 T cell receptor beta chains below were found in one sample sequenced in a study of cytomegalovirus exposure and HLA in healthy donors. This PCR relied on a set of 60 Vbeta primers and 13 Jbeta primers. Generated by immunoSEQ multiplex PCR, the TCRdb table keeps only in-frame clones and is missing some. The table lists roughly 160,000 clones, about four fifths of them singletons. The sample taken for sequencing was PBMCs. These receptors all come from a woman aged 45-65 years in good health and CMV-seronegative.

J is TRBJ2-1 and V is TRBV10-3; 11 bases agree with TRBD2. CDR1 is ENHRY and CDR2 is SYGVKD in the germline V gene. J lost 1 base, V lost 6 bases, and 8 bases had no gene match. CDR3 length: 17 residues. This chain's CDR3 is CAISRTTSGTSYNEQFF. DNA for the CDR3: TGTGCCATCAGCCGTACGACTAGCGGGACATCCTACAATGAGCAGTTCTTC.

The gene calls are TRBV28 and TRBJ1-2, with D maybe TRBD1 (6 bases). Germline values: CDR1 MDHEN, CDR2 SYDVKM. The CDR3 loop spans 15 amino acids. V lost 2 bases and J lost 8, with 18 bases in between. CDR3 bases: TGTGCCAGCAGTTTAACCCCTCGGGACATTGACGGCTACACCTTC. Its translation is CASSLTPRDIDGYTF.

The J gene is TRBJ2-5, the V gene TRBV10-3; D gene unclear. The CDR3 length is 11 residues. The V gene lost 10 bases and the J gene lost 1 base, with 7 bases spanning the gap. From germline, CDR1 is ENHRY and CDR2 SYGVKD. The CDR3, as DNA: TGTGCCACTCAGGCCCAAGAGACCCAGTACTTC. It yields the protein CATQAQETQYF.

The V call is TRBV4-3, the J call TRBJ2-7, with unresolved D. Trimming stripped 0 bases from V and 2 bases from J, with 8 bases between. Germline assignment: CDR1 LGHNA and CDR2 YSLEER. This CDR3 spans 14 amino acids. The CDR3 region is CASSQERWPYEQYF. CDR3 DNA: TGCGCCAGCAGCCAAGAGCGGTGGCCCTACGAGCAGTACTTC.

This clone was seen more than once but under ten times. This specimen includes other DNA sequences encoding the same CDR3. J is TRBJ2-3 and V is TRBV11-2, with unresolved D. Trimming left V 5 bases short and J 0 bases short, with 9 bases between. The CDR3 has 14 residues. The V gene's germline CDR1 is SGHAT and CDR2 FQNNGV. The CDR3 sequence: CASSLLVSTDTQYF. The CDR3 bases are TGTGCCAGCAGCCTACTTGTTAGCACAGATACGCAGTATTTT.

The chain joins TRBV27 to TRBJ1-1, with no clear D. Germline V gene sequence: CDR1 MNHEY, CDR2 SMNVEV (reference sequence). Trimming cost V 6 bases and J 6 bases, with 20 bases left between them. The CDR3 contains 15 residues. The CDR3 protein is CASSSGRSERSEAFF. The CDR3 nucleotides read TGTGCCAGCAGCAGCGGGCGGAGCGAGCGGTCTGAAGCTTTCTTT.

For this clone: The junction differs from germline at one of its ends, possibly a read error. The V and J genes are TRBV7-9 and TRBJ2-3; 10 bases align to TRBD2. The CDR3 covers 15 residues. Germline CDR1 reads SEHNR; CDR2 reads FQNEAQ (reference sequence). CDR3 coding DNA: TGTTCCAGCAGCTTGGGACTAGCGAGGGCAGATACGCAGTATTTT. Translation gives CSSSLGLARADTQYF.

The V and J genes are TRBV5-1 and TRBJ2-3; 8 bases are a match to TRBD2. The CDR3 extends over 15 amino acids. CDR1 is SGHRS, CDR2 YFSETQ, per germline. The ends lost 2 bases at V and 1 base at J; junction bases unmatched: 3. Here the CDR3 DNA reads TGCGCCAGCAGCTTTCGGGGGGGAGGCACAGATACGCAGTATTTT. Protein product: CASSFRGGGTDTQYF.

V usage is TRBV7-2 and J usage is TRBJ2-1; TRBD2 matches 13 bases. V shed 4 bases and J 7 bases; nucleotides not matched to a gene: 7. The CDR3 sequence is 16 residues long. The germline CDR1 and CDR2 sequences are SGHTA and FQGNSA. The CDR3 bases are TGTGCCAGCAGCTCGAGGACTAGCGGGAGTCCGAATGAGCAGTTCTTC. As protein: CASSSRTSGSPNEQFF.

The chain uses TRBV4-1 and TRBJ2-1; no clear D gene. Germline-derived CDR1 and CDR2 are MGHRA and YSYEKL. V was shortened by 4 bases and J by 6 bases, with 10 bases between the two germline ends. There are 13 residues in the CDR3. The CDR3 bases are TGCGCCAGCAGCCGTGCCCCAGGCAATGAGCAGTTCTTC. The encoded protein is CASSRAPGNEQFF.

This chain connects TRBV11-1 to TRBJ1-1; a possible D gene is TRBD1 (6 bases). Per the germline V gene, CDR1 is SGHAT and CDR2 is FQDESV (reference sequence). V lost 6 bases and J lost 10, with 18 bases in between. The CDR3 loop spans 13 amino acids. DNA of the CDR3: TGTGCCAGCAGATCAAAGGGGGGGACACGAGCTTTCTTT. It specifies CASRSKGGTRAFF.

The rearrangement joins TRBV18 to TRBJ2-7, with TRBD1 matching over 7 bases. The CDR3 spans 14 residues. The V gene end was trimmed by 5 bases and the J gene end by 1 base; junction bases not matched to a gene: 5. CDR1 and CDR2 from the germline V gene are KGHSH and LQKENI. CDR3 bases: TGTGCCAGCTCAGAGGGCAGGGGGTCCTACGAGCAGTACTTC. This translates into CASSEGRGSYEQYF.

The genes are TRBV9 and TRBJ2-1; D ambiguous. Germline loops: CDR1 SGDLS, CDR2 YYNGEE. V was cut by 4 bases and J by 5 bases, with 4 bases left in between. There are 11 residues in the CDR3. The CDR3 bases are TGTGCCAGCAGCTCAAACAATGAGCAGTTCTTC. Its protein product is CASSSNNEQFF.

The chain is built from TRBV25-1 and TRBJ2-7; 7 bases are a match to TRBD2. CDR3 size: 16 residues. The germline CDR1 and CDR2 sequences are MGHDK and SYGVNS. J gave up 3 bases and V 0 bases, and 8 bases lay outside the gene matches. The CDR3 DNA is TGTGCCAGCAGTGAATATGGGGGAGCGGGGAGCTACGAGCAGTACTTC. Translated, it gives CASSEYGGAGSYEQYF.

The chain couples TRBV7-2 to TRBJ2-4; 12 bases are shared with TRBD2. CDR3 length equals 16 residues. V gave up 4 bases and J gave up 0 bases; unmatched junction bases: 1. Germline-derived CDR1 and CDR2 are SGHTA and FQGNSA. The CDR3 spells CASSSGLAGAKNIQYF. The CDR3, as DNA: TGTGCCAGCAGCTCGGGACTAGCGGGAGCCAAAAACATTCAGTACTTC.